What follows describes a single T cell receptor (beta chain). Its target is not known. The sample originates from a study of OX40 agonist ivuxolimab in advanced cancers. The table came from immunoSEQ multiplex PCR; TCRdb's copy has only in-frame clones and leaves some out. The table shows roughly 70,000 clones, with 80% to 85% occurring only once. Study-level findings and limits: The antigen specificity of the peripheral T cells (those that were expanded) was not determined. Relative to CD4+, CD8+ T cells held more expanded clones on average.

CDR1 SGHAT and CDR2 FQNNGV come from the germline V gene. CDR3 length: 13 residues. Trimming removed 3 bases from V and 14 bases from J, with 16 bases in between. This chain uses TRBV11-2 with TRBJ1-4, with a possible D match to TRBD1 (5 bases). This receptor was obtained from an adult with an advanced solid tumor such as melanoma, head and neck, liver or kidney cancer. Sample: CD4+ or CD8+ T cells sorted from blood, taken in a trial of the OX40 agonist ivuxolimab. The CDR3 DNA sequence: TGTGCCAGCAGCTTGGCCGGGGGAGGAACCCTGTTTTTT. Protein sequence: CASSLAGGGTLFF.